This T cell receptor (beta chain) was recorded in a study of patients and donors after allogeneic stem cell transplantation. In germline, CDR1 is SGHRS, CDR2 YFSETQ. The CDR3 spans 13 residues. Trimming removed 3 bases from V and 6 bases from J, with 12 bases in between. One entry per CDR3 protein results from TCRdb running MiXCR on the RT-PCR reads. The data show around 170,000 distinct CDR3 sequences, nearly 25% seen once. J is TRBJ1-2 and V is TRBV5-1; D might be TRBD1 (5 bases). The specimen was blood, either unsorted or a sorted T cell fraction (not recorded which). The clonotype originates from a human donor who was either an allogeneic HSCT recipient or a stem cell or donor lymphocyte infusion donor (not recorded which). It is not recorded whose cells these are; they may come from a transplant donor. This chain's CDR3 is CASSSTVLDGYTF. CDR3 bases: TGCGCCAGCAGCTCGACAGTGTTGGATGGCTACACCTTC.